Listed below are T cell receptor beta chains from one sample, sequenced in a study of CD8+CD57+ T cells in acquired aplastic anemia. Via MiXCR, TCRdb re-called the reads, giving one row per CDR3 protein. Among 170,000 or so distinct CDR3 sequences, around 60% were seen once, and the ten largest hold about 44%. Sequencing used sorted CD4+, CD8+, or CD8+CD57+ T cells (not recorded which) from PBMCs. All receptors come from a human donor with aplastic anemia. Both conserved end residues are trimmed from each CDR3. Fields, in order: V gene, J gene, CDR3 protein.

TRBV2,TRBJ2-1,ASRVLDSYNEQF
TRBV14,TRBJ1-2,ASSQDATFYGYT
TRBV25-1,TRBJ1-5,ASSVTGVDQPQH
TRBV9,TRBJ1-1,ASSVGGLMNTEAF
TRBV20-1,TRBJ1-1,SAVNYTEAF
TRBV7-2,TRBJ2-7,ASSSGGVSRPYEQY
TRBV9,TRBJ2-7,ASSVEGDSYEQY
TRBV6-6,TRBJ2-3,ASSQGEATTDTQY
TRBV5-1,TRBJ2-7,ASSLAERYEQY
TRBV7-9,TRBJ2-7,ASSSESAYEQY
TRBV4-1,TRBJ2-7,ASSQGQGITYEQY
TRBV12-3/TRBV12-4,TRBJ2-7,ASSQDPAGGYEQY
TRBV12-5,TRBJ1-2,ASSFDQEQGNYGYT
TRBV25-1,TRBJ1-2,ASSELLGAAITTANYGYT
TRBV9,TRBJ1-1,ASSVAQGTEAF
TRBV5-6,TRBJ1-4,ASSSQGVNEKLF
TRBV7-9,TRBJ1-4,ASHGGAGEKLF
TRBV7-2,TRBJ2-5,ASSLAGSPAETQY
TRBV6-5,TRBJ2-5,ASSYNREGKTQY
TRBV2,TRBJ2-1,ASSVRDYNEQF
TRBV12-3/TRBV12-4,TRBJ2-7,ASSLKSLAEQY
TRBV7-9,TRBJ2-5,ASSPKIRGTGYQETQY
TRBV5-1,TRBJ2-3,ASSSGGASGITDTQY
TRBV14,TRBJ2-5,ASSQGRTQY
TRBV6-1,TRBJ2-7,ASRAGTGALIEQY
TRBV7-8,TRBJ1-6,ASSLEGGYSPLH
TRBV7-9,TRBJ2-7,ASSLPRTGAYEQY
TRBV5-1,TRBJ2-5,ASSGGALVQETQY
TRBV15,TRBJ2-2,ATSRDPGGHTGELF
TRBV7-9,TRBJ2-5,ASSLGIGETQY
TRBV7-6,TRBJ2-1,ASSGGQASSYNEQF
TRBV2,TRBJ1-4,ASIRDRVTNEKPF
TRBV4-1,TRBJ1-6,ASSQVKAGNSPLH
TRBV7-9,TRBJ1-1,ASSLTTSGREENTGAF
TRBV5-1,TRBJ2-5,ASSRGPYQETQY
TRBV20-1,TRBJ2-7,SAPGGAYYEQY
TRBV2,TRBJ1-5,ASSPMRSQGGQPQH
TRBV7-9,TRBJ1-5,ASSLDGTDNQPQH
TRBV20-1,TRBJ1-2,SASLHGDYGYT
TRBV10-3,TRBJ2-2,AISETTGELF
TRBV10-2,TRBJ1-5,ASRATGINQPQH
TRBV15,TRBJ1-5,ATSSYRENQPQH
TRBV7-9,TRBJ2-7,ASSSQDGYEQY
TRBV19,TRBJ2-5,ASRLTGQETQY
TRBV7-8,TRBJ2-6,ASSHGSSGANVLT
TRBV7-9,TRBJ1-5,ASSLGSTGATSPQH